These 25 T cell receptor beta chains were all obtained from the same sample, sequenced in a study of blood T cell repertoires in COVID-19. Sequencing used immunoSEQ multiplex PCR; TCRdb keeps in-frame clones, though not all of them. The profile shows more than 50,000 clones, 80% to 95% of them singletons. The sequenced sample consisted of peripheral blood. Receptor source: a man older than 75 with acute or convalescent COVID-19.

This chain links TRBV24-1 with TRBJ1-5; 8 bases are a match to TRBD1. This CDR3 contains 13 residues. CDR1 and CDR2 (germline): KGHDR, SFDVKD. Trimming removed 6 bases from V and 7 bases from J; junction bases left unmatched: 4. CDR3 DNA: TGTGCCACCAGTTCGGACAGGGTCCAGCCCCAGCATTTT. Encoded protein: CATSSDRVQPQHF.

The sample holds one count of this clone. The chain has TRBV9 and TRBJ1-2; weak D call: TRBD1 (5 bases). CDR1 is SGDLS, CDR2 YYNGEE, per germline. The CDR3 totals 15 residues. V shed 0 bases and J shed 4 bases, with 13 bases lying between them. The CDR3: CASSVGWQGTYGYTF. The CDR3 nucleotides are TGTGCCAGCAGCGTAGGCTGGCAGGGTACCTATGGCTACACCTTC.

The V and J genes are TRBV3-1 (or the pseudogene TRBV3-2) and TRBJ2-3; weak D call: TRBD1 (6 bases). The CDR3 is made up of 15 amino acids. Germline V CDR1 and CDR2: LGHDT, YNNKEL (reference sequence). With 1 base removed from V and 4 bases from J, the gap between germline ends came to 12 bases. CDR3 sequence: CASSQAGVSADTQYF. CDR3 DNA: TGTGCCAGCAGCCAAGCAGGGGTTAGCGCAGATACGCAGTATTTT.

The V gene is TRBV19, the J gene TRBJ2-1; possibly TRBD1 for D (5 bases). Germline V gene sequence: CDR1 LNHDA, CDR2 SQIVND (reference sequence). Trimming removed 4 bases at V and 4 bases at J, with 14 bases between. This CDR3 contains 15 residues. The CDR3 sequence is CASSTRAPGYNEQFF. CDR3 in DNA: TGTGCCAGTAGTACCCGGGCCCCAGGGTACAATGAGCAGTTCTTC. The variable domain in full, completed from reference TRBV19 and TRBJ2-1, reads DGGITQSPKYLFRKEGQNVTLSCEQNLNHDAMYWYRQDPGQGLRLIYYSQIVNDFQKGDIAEGYSVSREKKESFPLTVTSAQKNPTAFYLCASSTRAPGYNEQFFGPGTRLTVL.

The rearrangement links TRBV4-1 to TRBJ2-7, with 7 bases aligning to TRBD1. The CDR3 has 15 amino acids. Germline CDR1 reads MGHRA; CDR2 reads YSYEKL. J gave up 6 bases and V 1 base, and 9 bases lay outside the gene matches. The CDR3 DNA is TGCGCCAGCAGCCAAGCCCGACAGGGCCCGTTCGAGCAGTACTTC. Translating it yields CASSQARQGPFEQYF.

The CDR3 region has the DNA TGTGCCAGCAGAGGGACAGGGGTCAATGAGCAGTTCTTC. Translation: CASRGTGVNEQFF. The V and J genes are TRBV6-5 and TRBJ2-1, with 10 nucleotides matching TRBD1. This CDR3 contains 13 residues. Germline values: CDR1 MNHEY, CDR2 SVGAGI. V shed 6 bases and J 6 bases; nucleotides not matched to a gene: 2.

V and J are TRBV5-8 and TRBJ1-4; 8 bases map to TRBD1. Germline CDR1 is SGHTS and CDR2 is YDEGEE. V gave up 0 bases and J gave up 0 bases; unmatched junction bases: 1. The CDR3 totals 16 residues. The CDR3 loop is CASSLVDRATNEKLFF. CDR3 DNA sequence: TGTGCCAGCAGCTTGGTGGACAGGGCAACTAATGAAAAACTGTTTTTT.

The chain carries TRBV20-1 and TRBJ2-1, with 8 bases that match TRBD1. The CDR3 has 14 amino acids. In germline, CDR1 is DFQATT, CDR2 SNEGSKA (reference sequence). The ends lost 3 bases at V and 7 bases at J; junction bases unmatched: 8. The CDR3 loop reads CSASFQGALNEQFF. The CDR3 nucleotides are TGCAGTGCTAGTTTTCAGGGGGCGCTTAATGAGCAGTTCTTC.

This clone showed up just a few times. The chain employs TRBV19 and TRBJ2-2; perhaps TRBD1 as D (5 bases). The CDR3 has 14 residues. The germline V gene has CDR1 LNHDA and CDR2 SQIVND (reference sequence). Trimming removed 7 bases at V and 7 bases at J, with 16 bases between. The CDR3 bases are TGTGCCAGTAACCGACAGTTAAGCAGCGGGGAGCTGTTTTTT. Translated: CASNRQLSSGELFF.

V and J are TRBV30 and TRBJ1-6, with D possibly being TRBD1 (6 bases). V was pared by 3 bases and J by 6 bases, with 12 bases between. This CDR3 has 14 residues. Germline CDR1 reads GTSNPN; CDR2 reads SVGIG (reference sequence). CDR3 amino acids: CAWRGGAPNSPLHF. In DNA form, the CDR3 reads TGTGCCTGGAGAGGGGGGGCCCCTAATTCACCCCTCCACTTT.

This clone was detected only once. V is TRBV19 and J is TRBJ2-7; TRBD1 matches 9 bases. This CDR3 has 12 residues. The germline V gene has CDR1 LNHDA and CDR2 SQIVND (reference sequence). With 5 bases clipped from V and 7 bases from J, the junction kept 3 bases outside the gene matches. In DNA, the CDR3 is TGTGCCAGTAGTCCGACAGGGGGAGAGCAGTACTTC. It yields the protein CASSPTGGEQYF.

This chain connects TRBV6-6 to TRBJ1-5; weak D call: TRBD1 (5 bases). The CDR3 spans 17 residues. Trimming stripped 5 bases from V and 3 bases from J, with 20 bases between. The germline CDR1 and CDR2 sequences are MNHNY and SVGAGI (reference sequence). CDR3 loop: CASSREVRQTNNQPQHF. As DNA, the CDR3 is TGTGCCAGCAGTCGAGAGGTCCGACAGACAAACAATCAGCCCCAGCATTTT.

V usage is TRBV18 and J usage is TRBJ2-7; 7 nucleotides line up with TRBD2. The CDR3 consists of 14 residues. Germline assignment: CDR1 KGHSH and CDR2 LQKENI. With V trimmed by 2 bases and J by 6 bases, 7 bases remained unmatched. The DNA of the CDR3 is TGTGCCAGCTCACCAAGCGAGTCGGGGGGCGAGCAGTACTTC. Protein product: CASSPSESGGEQYF.

The chain combines TRBV6-5 with TRBJ2-7, with D tentatively TRBD1 (5 bases). CDR1 MNHEY and CDR2 SVGAGI come from the germline V gene. The CDR3 runs to 15 residues. V lost 8 bases, J lost 1 base, and 18 bases lay in between. The DNA of the CDR3 is TGTGCCAGCCGGGTTCGGCAGGGCCTTTCCTACGAGCAGTACTTC. It yields the protein CASRVRQGLSYEQYF.

The chain is built from TRBV2 and TRBJ1-4; 9 nucleotides match TRBD1. The CDR3 runs 13 residues. Germline CDR1 SNHLY, CDR2 FYNNEI. The V segment lost 7 bases and the J segment 8 bases; nucleotides outside the gene matches: 5. CDR3 DNA: TGTGCCAGCACCTGGGACAGGGCCGAAAAACTGTTTTTT. This codes for CASTWDRAEKLFF.

The rearrangement links TRBV25-1 to TRBJ1-2; possible D gene TRBD1, 5 bases. Trimming cost V 1 base and J 8 bases, with 14 bases left between them. Germline CDR1 is MGHDK and CDR2 is SYGVNS. The CDR3 is 14 amino acids. The CDR3 sequence: CASSESAGKVGYTF. In DNA form, the CDR3 reads TGTGCCAGCAGTGAATCCGCAGGGAAAGTGGGCTACACCTTC.

The V gene is TRBV6-1, the J gene TRBJ1-6; 7 bases line up with TRBD1. Germline V lookup: CDR1 MNHNS, CDR2 SASEGT. The CDR3 sequence is 13 residues long. J was trimmed by 15 bases and V by 3 bases; bases with no gene match: 8. The CDR3 DNA sequence: TGTGCCAGCAGTGATCGGGACAGAGGCCTCCTCCACTTT. Translating it yields CASSDRDRGLLHF.

V and J are TRBV7-9 and TRBJ2-3, with D possibly matching TRBD2 (6 bases). V was trimmed by 2 bases and J by 4 bases, leaving 7 bases between them. Germline loops: CDR1 SEHNR, CDR2 FQNEAQ (reference sequence). This CDR3 is 13 amino acids long. CDR3 DNA: TGTGCCAGCAGCTTAAGGAGGGCAGATACGCAGTATTTT. This sequence encodes CASSLRRADTQYF. The full variable domain, with the rest looked up from reference TRBV7-9 and TRBJ2-3, is DTGVSQNPRHKITKRGQNVTFRCDPISEHNRLYWYRQTLGQGPEFLTYFQNEAQLEKSRLLSDRFSAERPKGSFSTLEIQRTEQGDSAMYLCASSLRRADTQYFGPGTRLTVL.

V usage is TRBV18 and J usage is TRBJ2-3; TRBD2 matches 11 bases. CDR3 length equals 16 residues. CDR1 is KGHSH and CDR2 is LQKENI in the germline V gene. J was trimmed by 5 bases and V by 3 bases; bases with no gene match: 7. The CDR3 here is CASSPLAGGREDTQYF. The CDR3 bases are TGTGCCAGCTCACCGCTAGCGGGGGGCCGGGAAGATACGCAGTATTTT.

V and J are TRBV7-2 and TRBJ1-2, with no clear D. The germline V gene encodes CDR1 SGHTA and CDR2 FQGNSA. The CDR3 consists of 15 residues. Trimming took 5 bases from V and 2 from J, leaving 15 bases between them. The CDR3 here is CASSLAAQTNYGYTF. DNA of the CDR3: TGTGCCAGCAGCCTGGCTGCACAGACCAACTATGGCTACACCTTC.

V is TRBV7-9 and J is TRBJ2-1; D might be TRBD2 (5 bases). Trimming took 0 bases from V and 6 from J, leaving 6 bases between them. Germline-derived CDR1 and CDR2 are SEHNR and FQNEAQ (reference sequence). This CDR3 has 13 residues. Written as DNA, the CDR3 is TGTGCCAGCAGCTTAGCGGGGAGCAATGAGCAGTTCTTC. Protein product: CASSLAGSNEQFF.

This chain connects TRBV29-1 to TRBJ1-1, with D unresolved. This CDR3 comprises 11 residues. CDR1 SQVTM and CDR2 ANQGSEA come from the germline V gene. DNA of the CDR3: TGCAGTATACTTACCGTTTATGAAGCTTTCTTT. Translating it yields CSILTVYEAFF.

J is TRBJ2-1 and V is TRBV10-3, with TRBD2 matching over 7 bases. The CDR3 covers 13 residues. V lost 2 bases to trimming and J lost 7 bases; unmatched junction nucleotides: 2. Germline V gives CDR1 ENHRY, CDR2 SYGVKD. Written as DNA, the CDR3 is TGTGCCATCAGTGAGGGGGGGGGTAATGAGCAGTTCTTC. This sequence encodes CAISEGGGNEQFF.

The genes are TRBV7-9 and TRBJ2-3; 10 bases fit TRBD2. This CDR3 is built from 16 residues. With 5 bases clipped from V and 10 bases from J, the junction kept 15 bases outside the gene matches. The germline V gene has CDR1 SEHNR and CDR2 FQNEAQ (reference sequence). The CDR3 DNA is TGTGCCAGCAGCCAGCCGGAGCGGGGGGGCTCTGGGGCGCAGTATTTT. It yields the protein CASSQPERGGSGAQYF.

J is TRBJ2-4 and V is TRBV1; TRBD2, as called in the table, went unchecked against the DNA. TRBV1 is described as a pseudogene. The CDR3 contains 15 residues. The CDR3 nucleotides are TGCACCAGCAGCCCCCCCCGTTTAGCCAAAAACATTCAGTACTTC. As protein: CTSSPPRLAKNIQYF.